Sequencing of this T cell receptor (beta chain) was carried out in a study of T cell repertoires in cytomegalovirus infection. Study at large: Matching HLA type, along with CMV infection, was indicated by public TCR beta signatures. Whole-study results and caveats: CMV-specific TCR beta clonotypes restricted by HLA-C were the ones dominating the ex vivo response.

TCRdb passed the reads through MiXCR, listing each CDR3 protein once. Found here are under 800,000 distinct CDR3 sequences, roughly 26% of them singletons; the top ten hold around 8%. This CDR3 has 17 amino acids. Germline lookup yields CDR1 SGDLS and CDR2 YYNGEE. To note about this clonotype: The target antigen is unknown. The junction differs from germline at one of its ends, possibly a read error.

Sequencing was carried out using CD8+ T cells from PBMCs. This sequence was found in a human donor in good health (CMV status not recorded). Some clones in this sample may be carry-over from other donors' samples. V is TRBV9 and J is TRBJ2-3; either TRBD1 or TRBD2 may supply D (5 bases each). The CDR3 spells CASNVDDWGPGTDTQYF. The CDR3 DNA is TGTGCCAGCAACGTAGACGATTGGGGACCCGGCACAGATACGCAGTATTTT.